These T cell receptor beta chains were read from a single sample in a study of blood T cell repertoires in COVID-19. Only in-frame clones appear in the TCRdb table, and some are missing; sequencing was by immunoSEQ multiplex PCR. The table lists about 350,000 clones, about 88% of them singletons. The specimen was PBMCs or T cells enriched from blood (not recorded which). These receptors were taken from a woman in her 30s who had been exposed to COVID-19. Both conserved end residues are part of each CDR3. The D gene is left open where the match is weak. Where a row states a size, it is once, few, many or the class of an expanded clone; other rows omit it.

clone size: NA; D gene: NA; J gene: TRBJ1-2; V gene: TRBV27; CDR3 length: 16; CDR3 protein: CASTTERQQNYYGYTF; CDR3 DNA: TGTGCCAGCACCACCGAGAGACAGCAGAATTACTATGGCTACACCTTC
clone size: NA; D gene: TRBD1; J gene: TRBJ1-2; V gene: TRBV11-3; CDR3 length: 18; CDR3 protein: CASSLQPLGTGQNYGYTF; CDR3 DNA: TGTGCCAGCAGCCTACAACCTCTCGGGACAGGGCAAAACTATGGCTACACCTTC
clone size: NA; D gene: NA; J gene: TRBJ1-1; V gene: TRBV29-1; CDR3 length: 11; CDR3 protein: CSPARDTEAFF; CDR3 DNA: TGCAGCCCTGCCCGGGATACTGAAGCTTTCTTT
clone size: NA; D gene: TRBD1; J gene: TRBJ2-4; V gene: TRBV18; CDR3 length: 15; CDR3 protein: CASSPGQGTKNIQYF; CDR3 DNA: TGTGCCAGCTCACCGGGACAGGGTACCAAAAACATTCAGTACTTC
clone size: NA; D gene: NA; J gene: TRBJ1-4; V gene: TRBV5-7; CDR3 length: 16; CDR3 protein: CASSLGQAATNEKLFF; CDR3 DNA: TGTGCCAGCAGCTTGGGACAGGCTGCAACTAATGAAAAACTGTTTTTT
clone size: NA; D gene: TRBD1; J gene: TRBJ2-2; V gene: TRBV28; CDR3 length: 16; CDR3 protein: CASSPGQGVFFGELFF; CDR3 DNA: TGTGCCAGCAGTCCTGGACAGGGGGTTTTTTTCGGGGAGCTGTTTTTT
clone size: NA; D gene: NA; J gene: TRBJ2-7; V gene: TRBV5-1; CDR3 length: 15; CDR3 protein: CASSLGGRQPYEQYF; CDR3 DNA: TGCGCCAGCAGCTTGGGTGGCAGGCAACCCTACGAGCAGTACTTC
clone size: many; D gene: TRBD2; J gene: TRBJ2-1; V gene: TRBV7-9; CDR3 length: 16; CDR3 protein: CASSSMTSGRIYEQFF; CDR3 DNA: TGTGCCAGCAGCTCTATGACTAGCGGGAGGATCTATGAGCAGTTCTTC
clone size: NA; D gene: NA; J gene: TRBJ2-2; V gene: TRBV21-1; CDR3 length: 15; CDR3 protein: CASSPRLTNTGELFF; CDR3 DNA: TGTGCCAGCAGCCCTCGACTTACGAACACCGGGGAGCTGTTTTTT
clone size: NA; D gene: NA; J gene: TRBJ2-7; V gene: TRBV7-2; CDR3 length: 16; CDR3 protein: CASSLGGLAASYEQYF; CDR3 DNA: TGTGCCAGCAGCTTAGGGGGTTTAGCGGCCAGTTACGAGCAGTACTTC
clone size: NA; D gene: TRBD1; J gene: TRBJ1-5; V gene: TRBV27; CDR3 length: 13; CDR3 protein: CASSVDRDQPQHF; CDR3 DNA: TGTGCCAGCAGTGTGGACAGGGACCAGCCCCAGCATTTT
clone size: NA; D gene: NA; J gene: TRBJ2-3; V gene: TRBV18; CDR3 length: 11; CDR3 protein: CASSEGDTQYF; CDR3 DNA: TGTGCCAGCTCGGAGGGGGATACGCAGTATTTT
clone size: once; D gene: TRBD1; J gene: TRBJ1-2; V gene: TRBV2; CDR3 length: 10; CDR3 protein: CASKGQVYTF; CDR3 DNA: TGTGCCAGCAAAGGACAGGTCTACACCTTC
clone size: NA; D gene: NA; J gene: TRBJ2-7; V gene: TRBV20-1; CDR3 length: 11; CDR3 protein: CSALPSHEQYF; CDR3 DNA: TGCAGTGCCCTCCCGAGCCACGAGCAGTACTTC
clone size: NA; D gene: NA; J gene: TRBJ2-7; V gene: TRBV3-1/TRBV3-2; CDR3 length: 14; CDR3 protein: CASSPQWGSYEQYF; CDR3 DNA: TGTGCCAGCAGCCCGCAATGGGGCTCGTACGAGCAGTACTTC
clone size: NA; D gene: NA; J gene: TRBJ2-1; V gene: TRBV19; CDR3 length: 13; CDR3 protein: CASISPKGFRQFF; CDR3 DNA: TGTGCCAGTATCTCCCCCAAGGGGTTTAGGCAGTTCTTC
clone size: NA; D gene: TRBD2; J gene: TRBJ2-1; V gene: TRBV9; CDR3 length: 20; CDR3 protein: CASSVDSGGLAGTNRGEQFF; CDR3 DNA: TGTGCCAGCAGCGTAGATAGTGGAGGACTAGCGGGAACAAACAGGGGAGAGCAGTTCTTC
clone size: few; D gene: NA; J gene: TRBJ1-5; V gene: TRBV3-1/TRBV3-2; CDR3 length: 14; CDR3 protein: CASSSDSGGQPQHF; CDR3 DNA: TGTGCCAGCAGCTCGGACAGCGGCGGGCAGCCCCAGCATTTT
clone size: once; D gene: TRBD1; J gene: TRBJ2-7; V gene: TRBV11-2; CDR3 length: 14; CDR3 protein: CASSSRQGAYEQYF; CDR3 DNA: TGTGCCAGCAGCTCGCGACAGGGGGCCTACGAGCAGTACTTC
clone size: NA; D gene: NA; J gene: TRBJ1-1; V gene: TRBV6-5; CDR3 length: 15; CDR3 protein: CASSSSGQLNTEAFF; CDR3 DNA: TGTGCCAGCAGTTCCTCCGGACAGCTGAACACTGAAGCTTTCTTT
clone size: NA; D gene: NA; J gene: TRBJ1-4; V gene: TRBV3-1/TRBV3-2; CDR3 length: 15; CDR3 protein: CASSHSVATNEKLFF; CDR3 DNA: TGTGCCAGCAGCCATTCAGTTGCAACTAATGAAAAACTGTTTTTT
clone size: few; D gene: TRBD1; J gene: TRBJ1-2; V gene: TRBV27; CDR3 length: 14; CDR3 protein: CASMHSDRAGGYTF; CDR3 DNA: TGTGCCAGCATGCACTCGGACAGGGCGGGAGGCTACACCTTC
clone size: NA; D gene: NA; J gene: TRBJ2-1; V gene: TRBV19; CDR3 length: 13; CDR3 protein: CASKGGSYNEQFF; CDR3 DNA: TGTGCCAGTAAGGGGGGGTCCTACAATGAGCAGTTCTTC
clone size: NA; D gene: TRBD2; J gene: TRBJ2-1; V gene: TRBV10-2; CDR3 length: 16; CDR3 protein: CASSLWREKAYNEQFF; CDR3 DNA: TGCGCCAGCAGTCTCTGGCGGGAGAAGGCGTACAATGAGCAGTTCTTC
clone size: NA; D gene: NA; J gene: TRBJ2-5; V gene: TRBV2; CDR3 length: 15; CDR3 protein: CASSEAVPARETQYF; CDR3 DNA: TGTGCCAGCAGTGAAGCCGTCCCCGCGAGGGAGACCCAGTACTTC
clone size: NA; D gene: TRBD2; J gene: TRBJ2-7; V gene: TRBV6-5; CDR3 length: 16; CDR3 protein: CASSYSKIAGSYEQYF; CDR3 DNA: TGTGCCAGCAGTTACTCGAAGATAGCGGGATCCTACGAGCAGTACTTC
clone size: NA; D gene: TRBD2; J gene: TRBJ2-1; V gene: TRBV19; CDR3 length: 14; CDR3 protein: CASSSGGSYNEQFF; CDR3 DNA: TGTGCCAGTAGTAGCGGGGGGTCCTACAATGAGCAGTTCTTC